Reported below is one TCR beta chain. Its antigen is unknown. The data derive from a study of cytomegalovirus exposure and HLA in healthy donors. The overall study: Most genotyped donors, 65% to 90% of around 370, had Caucasian-associated genetic ancestry.

Trimming took 5 bases from V and 12 from J, leaving 17 bases between them. This CDR3 region has 13 residues. Germline V gene lookup returns CDR1 SEHNR and CDR2 FQNEAQ (reference sequence). Study-wide points: Three chains linked to CMV were shown in vitro to be specific for CMV antigens.

PCR amplification relied on 60 Vbeta primers (plus 13 Jbeta primers). Sequencing used immunoSEQ multiplex PCR; TCRdb keeps in-frame clones, though not all of them. This table holds tens of thousands of clones. The rearrangement uses TRBV7-9 and TRBJ2-1, with TRBD2 as a possible D gene (5 bases). The receptor comes from a man aged 18 to 30 in good health and CMV-seropositive. Sequenced sample: PBMCs. CDR3 coding DNA: TGTGCCAGCAGCCAAAGCGGATTCGTCGGGCAGTTCTTC. This sequence encodes CASSQSGFVGQFF. The full variable domain, its missing parts supplied by reference TRBV7-9 and TRBJ2-1, is DTGVSQNPRHKITKRGQNVTFRCDPISEHNRLYWYRQTLGQGPEFLTYFQNEAQLEKSRLLSDRFSAERPKGSFSTLEIQRTEQGDSAMYLCASSQSGFVGQFFGPGTRLTVL.